The 28 T cell receptor beta chains given below trace back to one sample, sequenced in a study of blood T cell repertoires in COVID-19. The method was immunoSEQ multiplex PCR; TCRdb's version includes in-frame clones alone and lacks a portion of them. The sample has 150,000 to 200,000 clones; 84% are singletons. Specimen: peripheral blood. The receptor source for this set is a woman aged 70-85 years with COVID-19, enrolled during active disease.

V and J are TRBV21-1 and TRBJ2-3; TRBD2, the table's D call, was not compared with the DNA. TRBV21-1 corresponds to a pseudogene. This CDR3 contains 14 residues. The CDR3 DNA reads TGTGCCAGCCTGACTAGCGCCTCCACAGATACGCAGTATTTT. This codes for CASLTSASTDTQYF.

This clone appeared a few times. The CDR3 DNA reads as TGCAGCGTTTACGGACAGGGGGCAATTCGCCCTGGCTACACCTTC. Its translation is CSVYGQGAIRPGYTF. This chain connects TRBV29-1 to TRBJ1-2, with 11 bases fitting TRBD1. V gave up 5 bases and J gave up 7 bases; unmatched junction bases: 12. The CDR3 loop spans 15 amino acids. In germline, CDR1 is SQVTM, CDR2 ANQGSEA.

This chain uses TRBV6-5 with TRBJ1-2; D gene uncertain. This CDR3 is 14 amino acids long. The ends were cut back, 8 bases at V and 0 bases at J, with 13 bases in the middle. Germline CDR1 reads MNHEY; CDR2 reads SVGAGI. The CDR3 DNA reads as TGTGCCAGCCGTAGAGCAAGCTCTAACTATGGCTACACCTTC. This encodes CASRRASSNYGYTF.

In this sample, this clone turned up once. V gene TRBV6-5 combines with J gene TRBJ2-7, with 8 bases fitting TRBD1. Germline V gene data show CDR1 as MNHEY and CDR2 as SVGAGI. Germline trimming cut 8 bases from V and 0 bases from J; bases unmatched to any gene: 6. The CDR3 runs 14 residues. The DNA for the CDR3 is TGTGCCAGCTCGAGGACAGGGAGCTCCTACGAGCAGTACGTC. Translated: CASSRTGSSYEQYV.

The rearrangement links TRBV6-2 or TRBV6-3 to TRBJ1-1, with 7 bases identical to TRBD1. The CDR3 totals 14 residues. The ends lost 5 bases at V and 4 bases at J; junction bases unmatched: 7. Germline loops: CDR1 MNHEY, CDR2 SVGEGT. In DNA, the CDR3 is TGTGCCAGCAGTATTAGGGGACAGAGCACTGAAGCTTTCTTT. Its translation: CASSIRGQSTEAFF.

The chain joins TRBV5-6 to TRBJ1-6; unclear D gene. Germline CDR1 SGHDT, CDR2 YYEEEE. This CDR3 has 17 residues. Trimming cost V 4 bases and J 0 bases, with 14 bases left between them. The CDR3: CASSRGPVSSYNSPLHF. The CDR3, as DNA: TGTGCCAGCAGCCGAGGTCCCGTTAGCTCCTATAATTCACCCCTCCACTTT.

The J gene is TRBJ1-6, the V gene TRBV6-6; D remains ambiguous. Trimming pared 8 bases from V and 9 bases from J, leaving 17 bases between. Germline CDR1 MNHNY, CDR2 SVGAGI (reference sequence). This CDR3 has 14 residues. CDR3 sequence: CASGPGNGASPLHF. CDR3 in DNA: TGTGCCAGCGGGCCGGGGAACGGTGCTTCACCCCTCCACTTT.

The chain employs TRBV2 and TRBJ1-2; 11 bases are a match to TRBD1. The CDR3 is made up of 16 amino acids. J lost 0 bases, V lost 7 bases, and 7 bases had no gene match. Germline CDR1 is SNHLY and CDR2 is FYNNEI. In nucleotides, the CDR3 is TGTGCCAGCACTCGGGACAGGGGGACTACTAACTATGGCTACACCTTC. Translating gives CASTRDRGTTNYGYTF. Drawing the rest from reference TRBV2 and TRBJ1-2, the complete variable domain is EPEVTQTPSHQVTQMGQEVILRCVPISNHLYFYWYRQILGQKVEFLVSFYNNEISEKSEIFDDQFSVERPDGSNFTLKIRSTKLEDSAMYFCASTRDRGTTNYGYTFGSGTRLTVV.

This clone showed up just a few times. The chain joins TRBV6-5 to TRBJ1-5, with a possible D match to TRBD1 (6 bases). V was shortened by 4 bases and J by 9 bases, with 22 bases between the two germline ends. This CDR3 spans 16 amino acids. CDR1 is MNHEY, CDR2 SVGAGI, per germline. The CDR3 DNA is TGTGCCAGCAGTTGGGCGCAGGGGCCAGAAGGAGGGCCCCAGCATTTT. Amino acid sequence: CASSWAQGPEGGPQHF.

The rearrangement uses TRBV6-1 and TRBJ1-3; D ambiguous. Germline CDR1 reads MNHNS; CDR2 reads SASEGT. The CDR3 length is 13 residues. V gave up 3 bases and J gave up 11 bases, with 14 bases separating them. The DNA of the CDR3 is TGTGCCAGCAGTGAGAGGGTTCGGGCGTCCATATATTTT. Its protein product is CASSERVRASIYF.

The sample holds one count of this clone. The chain links TRBV11-2 to TRBJ2-7; 8 positions match TRBD1. J was trimmed by 7 bases and V by 3 bases; bases with no gene match: 5. CDR1 and CDR2 from the germline V gene are SGHAT and FQNNGV. This CDR3 contains 13 residues. The CDR3 DNA is TGTGCCAGCAGCTTTTACAGGGGGAAAGAGCAGTACGTC. It specifies CASSFYRGKEQYV.

The rearrangement uses TRBV5-1 and TRBJ1-4; TRBD1 is a possible D gene (5 bases). This CDR3 has 15 amino acids. Per germline, CDR1 SGHRS and CDR2 YFSETQ. The V end was cut by 1 base, the J end by 4 bases, with 11 bases between. In nucleotides, the CDR3 is TGCGCCAGCAGCTTGTTAGGGGAAAATAATGAAAAACTGTTTTTT. Translation gives CASSLLGENNEKLFF.

The gene calls are TRBV9 and TRBJ1-4, with unresolved D. Germline V gene sequence: CDR1 SGDLS, CDR2 YYNGEE. This CDR3 has 13 residues. The V end lost 4 bases, the J end lost 5 bases, and 9 bases lay between the germline ends. The CDR3 is CASSFRLNEKLFF. The DNA for the CDR3 is TGTGCCAGCAGCTTTCGGTTAAATGAAAAACTGTTTTTT.

V and J are TRBV5-1 and TRBJ1-1; D might be TRBD1 (5 bases). CDR1 and CDR2 from the germline V gene are SGHRS and YFSETQ. V was cut by 4 bases and J by 5 bases, with 24 bases left in between. The CDR3 extends over 17 amino acids. CDR3 in DNA: TGCGCCAGCAGCCCGACCGCGGGGCAGGTCGGTAGTACTGAAGCTTTCTTT. This sequence encodes CASSPTAGQVGSTEAFF.

The chain uses TRBV5-1 and TRBJ2-4, with D perhaps matching TRBD1 (6 bases). The germline CDR1 and CDR2 sequences are SGHRS and YFSETQ. V lost 0 bases and J 9 bases, leaving 10 bases between the germline ends. This CDR3 region has 13 residues. As DNA, the CDR3 is TGCGCCAGCAGCTTGGGGCAGGGGAGCATTCAGTACTTC. This codes for CASSLGQGSIQYF.

This clone was picked up a small number of times. The chain combines TRBV29-1 with TRBJ1-2; 10 bases fit TRBD1. This CDR3 comprises 16 residues. With 6 bases clipped from V and 7 bases from J, the junction kept 17 bases outside the gene matches. CDR1 SQVTM and CDR2 ANQGSEA come from the germline V gene. The CDR3 is CSVEPGQGIAGSGYTF. The CDR3, as DNA: TGCAGCGTCGAACCGGGACAGGGGATTGCTGGAAGTGGCTACACCTTC.

V and J are TRBV29-1 and TRBJ2-1; unclear D gene. V lost 4 bases, J lost 4 bases, and 5 bases lay in between. Germline V gives CDR1 SQVTM, CDR2 ANQGSEA. This CDR3 is built from 11 residues. As DNA, the CDR3 is TGCAGCGTTGCCGTGTACAATGAGCAGTTCTTC. This encodes CSVAVYNEQFF.

This chain uses TRBV20-1 with TRBJ2-1; D not resolved. Germline V gives CDR1 DFQATT, CDR2 SNEGSKA (reference sequence). The CDR3 runs 14 residues. V lost 3 bases, J lost 0 bases, and 9 bases lay in between. CDR3 loop: CSASPAVSYNEQFF. The CDR3 bases are TGCAGTGCTAGTCCCGCGGTCTCCTACAATGAGCAGTTCTTC.

V is TRBV5-1 and J is TRBJ2-5; 7 bases are a match to TRBD2. Germline V lookup: CDR1 SGHRS, CDR2 YFSETQ. The CDR3 spans 14 residues. The J segment lost 1 base and the V segment lost 4 bases, leaving 4 bases of the junction unmatched. CDR3 residues: CASSSGKTQETQYF. The DNA of the CDR3 is TGCGCCAGCAGCAGCGGGAAGACCCAAGAGACCCAGTACTTC.

This sequence joins TRBV25-1 and TRBJ1-5, with a possible D match to TRBD1 (5 bases). Germline values: CDR1 MGHDK, CDR2 SYGVNS. This CDR3 region has 15 residues. V lost 2 bases and J 0 bases, leaving 8 bases between the germline ends. This CDR3 reads CASSEPGFSNQPQHF. CDR3 nucleotide sequence: TGTGCCAGCAGTGAACCAGGGTTTAGCAATCAGCCCCAGCATTTT.

This rearrangement joins TRBV4-1 to TRBJ1-3; D is possibly TRBD1 (5 bases). The V gene's germline CDR1 is MGHRA and CDR2 YSYEKL. The CDR3 loop spans 14 amino acids. Trimming took off 2 bases at V and 5 bases at J, with 10 bases between the two ends. The CDR3 DNA reads TGCGCCAGCAGCCAACCCGACAGTCGAAACACCATATATTTT. The encoded protein is CASSQPDSRNTIYF.

The rearrangement links TRBV11-2 to TRBJ1-1; 10 bases line up with TRBD1. The CDR3 length is 17 residues. In germline, CDR1 is SGHAT, CDR2 FQNNGV. Germline trimming cut 4 bases from V and 1 base from J; bases unmatched to any gene: 9. The DNA for the CDR3 is TGTGCCAGCAGCTCAGTGGGACAGGGGAGGGGGAACACTGAAGCTTTCTTT. Its protein is CASSSVGQGRGNTEAFF.

The genes are TRBV6-1 and TRBJ1-4; 10 bases map to TRBD1. The CDR3 spans 14 residues. CDR1 MNHNS and CDR2 SASEGT come from the germline V gene. V shed 3 bases and J 7 bases; nucleotides not matched to a gene: 2. CDR3 loop: CASSEGQGSEKLFF. CDR3 nucleotides: TGTGCCAGCAGTGAGGGACAGGGGAGTGAAAAACTGTTTTTT.

This chain links TRBV28 with TRBJ1-5; D unclear. V lost 4 bases to trimming and J lost 4 bases, with 17 bases between them. CDR3 length: 16 amino acids. CDR1 is MDHEN, CDR2 SYDVKM, per germline. The CDR3 DNA reads TGTGCCAGCAGTTCCGACACCGCCGGGGATAATCAGCCCCAGCATTTT. Translated, it gives CASSSDTAGDNQPQHF.

The chain has TRBV10-3 and TRBJ1-1; TRBD1 aligns across 9 bases. The ends lost 3 bases at V and 7 bases at J; junction bases unmatched: 3. The CDR3 covers 13 residues. CDR1 is ENHRY and CDR2 is SYGVKD in the germline V gene. The CDR3 bases are TGTGCCATCAGTGAATCGGACAGGGGTGAAGCTTTCTTT. This codes for CAISESDRGEAFF.

CDR3 protein: CASSIWGEETQYF. The CDR3, as DNA: TGTGCCAGTAGTATCTGGGGGGAAGAGACCCAGTACTTC. The rearrangement joins TRBV19 to TRBJ2-5; possible D gene TRBD2, 6 bases. This CDR3 region has 13 residues. The germline gives CDR1 LNHDA, CDR2 SQIVND (reference sequence). Trimming removed 3 bases from V and 3 bases from J, with 8 bases in between.

The genes are TRBV19 and TRBJ1-5, with D possibly being TRBD1 (6 bases). Trimming took 4 bases from V and 0 from J, leaving 16 bases between them. The CDR3 spans 17 residues. Germline V gives CDR1 LNHDA, CDR2 SQIVND (reference sequence). CDR3: CASSNYGGLGSNQPQHF. CDR3 bases: TGTGCCAGTAGTAACTACGGGGGGCTAGGTAGCAATCAGCCCCAGCATTTT.

V and J are TRBV27 and TRBJ2-4; TRBD1 matches at 8 bases. The length of the CDR3 is 16 residues. Per germline, CDR1 MNHEY and CDR2 SMNVEV (reference sequence). V lost 6 bases, J lost 1 base, and 8 bases stayed unmatched. CDR3 sequence: CASSSHQGAAKNIQYF. CDR3 sequence (DNA): TGTGCCAGCAGCTCCCACCAGGGGGCGGCCAAAAACATTCAGTACTTC.